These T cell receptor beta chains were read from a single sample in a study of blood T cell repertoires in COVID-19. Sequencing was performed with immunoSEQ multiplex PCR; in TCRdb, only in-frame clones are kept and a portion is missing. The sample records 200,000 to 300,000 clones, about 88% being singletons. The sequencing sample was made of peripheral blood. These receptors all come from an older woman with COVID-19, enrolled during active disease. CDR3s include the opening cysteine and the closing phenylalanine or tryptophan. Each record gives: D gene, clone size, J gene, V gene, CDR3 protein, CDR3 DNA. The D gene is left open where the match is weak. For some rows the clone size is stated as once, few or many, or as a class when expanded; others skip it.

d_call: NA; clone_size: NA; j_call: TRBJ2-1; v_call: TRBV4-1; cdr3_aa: CASSQERDGGNLFNEQFF; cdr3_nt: TGCGCCAGCAGCCAAGAAAGGGACGGCGGGAACCTTTTTAATGAGCAGTTCTTC
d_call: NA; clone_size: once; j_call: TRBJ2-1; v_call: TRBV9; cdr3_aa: CASATSPGSSYNEQFF; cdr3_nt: TGTGCCAGCGCGACCTCCCCGGGGAGCTCCTACAATGAGCAGTTCTTC
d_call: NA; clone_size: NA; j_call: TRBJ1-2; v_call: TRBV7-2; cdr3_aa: CASSLGGLRTSNGYTF; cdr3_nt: TGTGCCAGCAGCTTAGGGGGCCTCCGGACGAGTAATGGCTACACCTTC
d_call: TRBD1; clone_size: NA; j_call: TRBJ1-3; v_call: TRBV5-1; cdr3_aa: CASSLDRGALSSGNTIYF; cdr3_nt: TGCGCCAGCAGCTTGGACAGGGGGGCACTGAGCTCTGGAAACACCATATATTTT
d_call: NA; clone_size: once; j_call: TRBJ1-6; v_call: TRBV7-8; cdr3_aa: CASSLGAGGGSPLHF; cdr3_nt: TGTGCCAGCAGCTTAGGCGCAGGCGGGGGTTCACCCCTCCACTTT
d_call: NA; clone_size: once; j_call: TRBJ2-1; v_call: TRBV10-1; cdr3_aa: CASSALGSYNEQFF; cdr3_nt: TGCGCCAGCAGTGCCCTAGGTTCCTACAATGAGCAGTTCTTC
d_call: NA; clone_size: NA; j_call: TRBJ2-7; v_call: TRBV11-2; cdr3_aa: CASNLQRGEQYF; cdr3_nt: TGTGCCAGCAACCTACAACGGGGCGAGCAGTACTTC
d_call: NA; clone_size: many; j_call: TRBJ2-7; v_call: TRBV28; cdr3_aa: CASFPRTASYEQYF; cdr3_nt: TGTGCCAGCTTCCCCAGGACAGCCTCCTACGAGCAGTACTTC
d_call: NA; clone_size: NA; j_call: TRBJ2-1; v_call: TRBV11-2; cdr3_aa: CASSARGGGWRGAYNEQFF; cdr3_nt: TGTGCCAGCAGCGCAAGGGGGGGCGGTTGGCGTGGGGCCTACAATGAGCAGTTCTTC
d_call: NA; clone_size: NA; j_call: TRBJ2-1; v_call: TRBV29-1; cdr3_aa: CSVARADSSYNEQFF; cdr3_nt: TGCAGCGTTGCTAGGGCGGACAGCTCCTACAATGAGCAGTTCTTC
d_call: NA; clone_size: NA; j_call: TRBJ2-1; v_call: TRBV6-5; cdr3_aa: CAIAPQGAYNEQFF; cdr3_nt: TGTGCCATCGCCCCGCAGGGCGCCTACAATGAGCAGTTCTTC
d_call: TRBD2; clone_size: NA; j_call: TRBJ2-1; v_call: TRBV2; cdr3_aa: CASREREGYYNEQFF; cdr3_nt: TGTGCCAGCAGAGAGCGGGAGGGGTACTACAATGAGCAGTTCTTC
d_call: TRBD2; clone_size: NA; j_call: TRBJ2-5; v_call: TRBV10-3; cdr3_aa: CAIRTSGSSETQYF; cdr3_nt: TGTGCCATCAGGACTAGCGGGAGTTCGGAGACCCAGTACTTC
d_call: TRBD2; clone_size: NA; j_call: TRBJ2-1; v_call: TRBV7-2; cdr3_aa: CASSRGAGDRQFF; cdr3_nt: TGTGCCAGCAGCCGCGGAGCGGGAGACCGGCAGTTCTTC
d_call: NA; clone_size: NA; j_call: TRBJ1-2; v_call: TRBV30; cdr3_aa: CAWAGFNPRDYGYTF; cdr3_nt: TGTGCCTGGGCGGGATTTAATCCAAGGGACTATGGCTACACCTTC
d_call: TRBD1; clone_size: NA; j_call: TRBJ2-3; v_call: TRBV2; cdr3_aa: CASRRQGLRTDTQYF; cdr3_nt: TGTGCCAGCAGGAGACAGGGGTTGCGCACAGATACGCAGTATTTT
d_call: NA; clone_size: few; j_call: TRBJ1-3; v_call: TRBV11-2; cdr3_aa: CASSYLQGLNYF; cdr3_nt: TGTGCCAGCAGCTACCTACAGGGTCTTAATTATTTT
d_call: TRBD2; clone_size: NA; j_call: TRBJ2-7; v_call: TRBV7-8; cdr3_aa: CASSYSGSLYEQYF; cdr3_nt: TGTGCCAGCAGCTATAGCGGGAGCCTCTACGAGCAGTACTTC
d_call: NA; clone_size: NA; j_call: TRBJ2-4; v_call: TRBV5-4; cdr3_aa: CAFAGAAKNIQYF; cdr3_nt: TGTGCCTTTGCAGGTGCAGCCAAAAACATTCAGTACTTC
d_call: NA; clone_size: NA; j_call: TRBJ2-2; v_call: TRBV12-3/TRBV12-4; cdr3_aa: CASSFLRGGELFF; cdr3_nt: TGTGCCAGCAGTTTCTTGCGAGGCGGGGAGCTGTTTTTT
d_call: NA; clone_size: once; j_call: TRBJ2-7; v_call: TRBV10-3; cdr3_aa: CAISESAEGSEQYF; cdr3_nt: TGTGCCATCAGTGAGTCGGCGGAGGGGTCCGAGCAGTACTTC
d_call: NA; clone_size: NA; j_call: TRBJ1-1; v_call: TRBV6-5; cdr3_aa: CASRTGKDTEAFF; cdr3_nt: TGTGCCAGCAGGACAGGAAAAGACACTGAAGCTTTCTTT
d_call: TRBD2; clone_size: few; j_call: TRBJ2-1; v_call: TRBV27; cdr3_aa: CASSLWGGHSGEQFF; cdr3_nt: TGTGCCAGCAGTTTATGGGGAGGGCACTCAGGTGAGCAGTTCTTC
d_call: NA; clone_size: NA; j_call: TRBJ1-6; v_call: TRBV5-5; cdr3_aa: CASSIVRASWPLHF; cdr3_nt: TGTGCCAGCAGTATTGTCCGCGCTAGTTGGCCCCTCCACTTT
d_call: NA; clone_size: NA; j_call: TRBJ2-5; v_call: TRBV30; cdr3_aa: CAWSEQTIEYF; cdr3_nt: TGTGCCTGGAGTGAACAGACAATCGAATACTTC
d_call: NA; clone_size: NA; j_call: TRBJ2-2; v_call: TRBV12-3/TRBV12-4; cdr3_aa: CASSSAGELFF; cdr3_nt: TGTGCCAGCAGTTCCGCCGGGGAGCTGTTTTTT
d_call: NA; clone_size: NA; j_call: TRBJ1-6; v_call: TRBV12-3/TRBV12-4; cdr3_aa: CASSLDRNSPLHF; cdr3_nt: TGTGCCAGCAGTTTGGACAGAAATTCACCCCTCCACTTT
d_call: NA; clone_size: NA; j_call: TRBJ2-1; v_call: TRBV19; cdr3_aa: CASISSYNEQFF; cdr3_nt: TGTGCCTCTATTAGCTCCTACAATGAGCAGTTCTTC
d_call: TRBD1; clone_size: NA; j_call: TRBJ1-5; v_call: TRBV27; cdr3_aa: CASSSRQGAGNQPQHF; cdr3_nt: TGTGCCAGCAGTTCTAGACAGGGGGCCGGCAATCAGCCCCAGCATTTT
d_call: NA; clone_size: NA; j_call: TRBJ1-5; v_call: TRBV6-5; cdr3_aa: CASRRTTGQPQHF; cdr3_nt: TGTGCCAGCAGGAGGACAACTGGGCAGCCCCAGCATTTT
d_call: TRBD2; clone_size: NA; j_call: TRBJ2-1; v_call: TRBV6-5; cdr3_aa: CASTRTSRYNEQFF; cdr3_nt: TGTGCCAGCACTAGGACTAGCCGCTACAATGAGCAGTTCTTC
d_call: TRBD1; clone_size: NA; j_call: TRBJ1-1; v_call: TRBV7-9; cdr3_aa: CASHTGQGAVTEAFF; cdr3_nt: TGTGCCAGCCATACTGGACAGGGGGCAGTCACTGAAGCTTTCTTT
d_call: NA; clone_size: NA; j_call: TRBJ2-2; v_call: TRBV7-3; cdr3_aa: CASSLNGASGDTGELFF; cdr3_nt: TGTGCCAGCAGCTTAAATGGGGCTTCGGGTGACACCGGGGAGCTGTTTTTT
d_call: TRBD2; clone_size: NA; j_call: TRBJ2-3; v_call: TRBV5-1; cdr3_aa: CASSSAGTSASGDTQYF; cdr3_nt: TGCGCCAGCAGCTCTGCCGGGACTAGCGCCTCGGGAGATACGCAGTATTTT
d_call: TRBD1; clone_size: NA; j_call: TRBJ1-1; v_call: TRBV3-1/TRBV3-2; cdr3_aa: CASSHRDRVGTEAFF; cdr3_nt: TGTGCCAGCAGCCACCGGGACAGGGTTGGCACTGAAGCTTTCTTT
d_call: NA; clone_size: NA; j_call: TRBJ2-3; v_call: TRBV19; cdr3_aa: CASRKGSGGTDTQYF; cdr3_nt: TGTGCCAGTAGAAAAGGGAGCGGCGGCACAGATACGCAGTATTTT
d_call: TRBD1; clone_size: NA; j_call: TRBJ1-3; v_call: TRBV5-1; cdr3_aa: CASRDDRAVGNTIYF; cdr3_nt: TGCGCCAGCAGAGACGACAGGGCAGTTGGAAACACCATATATTTT
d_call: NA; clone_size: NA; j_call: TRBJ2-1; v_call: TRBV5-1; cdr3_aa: CASSFEPSSYNEQFF; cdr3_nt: TGCGCCAGCAGCTTTGAGCCAAGCTCCTACAATGAGCAGTTCTTC
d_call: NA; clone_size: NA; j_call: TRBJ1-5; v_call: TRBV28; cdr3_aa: CASSPTWRGNQPQHF; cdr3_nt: TGTGCCAGCAGCCCGACTTGGAGGGGAAATCAGCCCCAGCATTTT
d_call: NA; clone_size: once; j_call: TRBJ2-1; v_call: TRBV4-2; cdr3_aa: CASSQDPTGYNEQFF; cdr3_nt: TGTGCCAGCAGCCAAGACCCGACAGGTTACAATGAGCAGTTCTTC
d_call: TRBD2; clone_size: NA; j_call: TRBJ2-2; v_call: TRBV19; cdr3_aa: CASSRTGLAGGTGELFF; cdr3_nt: TGTGCCAGTAGTCGTACCGGACTAGCGGGGGGCACCGGGGAGCTGTTTTTT
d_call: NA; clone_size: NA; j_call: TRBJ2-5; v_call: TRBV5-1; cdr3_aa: CASSGADQETQYF; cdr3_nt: TGCGCCAGCAGCGGGGCGGATCAAGAGACCCAGTACTTC
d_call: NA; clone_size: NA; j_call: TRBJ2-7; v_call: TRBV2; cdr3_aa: CASSEALRGGQYF; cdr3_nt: TGTGCCAGCAGTGAAGCGCTTCGGGGAGGACAGTACTTC
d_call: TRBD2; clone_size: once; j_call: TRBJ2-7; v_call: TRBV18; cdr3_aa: CASSSGLAGTYEQYF; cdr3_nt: TGTGCCAGCTCATCGGGACTAGCGGGGACCTACGAGCAGTACTTC
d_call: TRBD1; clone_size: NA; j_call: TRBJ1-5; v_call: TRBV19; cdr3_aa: CASSPRQGLGQPQHF; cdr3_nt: TGTGCCAGTAGTCCCCGACAGGGACTGGGTCAGCCCCAGCATTTT
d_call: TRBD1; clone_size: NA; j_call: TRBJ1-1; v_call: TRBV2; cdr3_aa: CASRGRTGERGEAFF; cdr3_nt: TGTGCCAGCAGGGGTAGGACAGGGGAGAGGGGTGAAGCTTTCTTT
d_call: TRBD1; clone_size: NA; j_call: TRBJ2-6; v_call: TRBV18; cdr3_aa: CASSPSWGQGGGANVLTF; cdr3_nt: TGTGCCAGCTCACCATCCTGGGGACAGGGAGGTGGGGCCAACGTCCTGACTTTC
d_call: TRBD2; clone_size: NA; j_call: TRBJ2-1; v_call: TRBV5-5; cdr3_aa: CASSLWGTSGYNEQFF; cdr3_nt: TGTGCCAGCAGCTTGTGGGGGACTAGCGGGTACAATGAGCAGTTCTTC
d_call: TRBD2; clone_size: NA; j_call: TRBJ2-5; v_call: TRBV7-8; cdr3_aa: CASSFGLAGSARETQYF; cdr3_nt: TGTGCCAGCAGCTTCGGACTAGCGGGAAGTGCGCGCGAGACCCAGTACTTC